A selection of T cell receptor beta chains follows, all from one sample in a study of shared clonotypes between healthy human individuals. This table comes from immunoSEQ multiplex PCR, and its TCRdb copy is limited to in-frame clones, with some not included. The table lists a few million clones, approximately 95% of them singletons. Sequencing was done on a sample of naive CD4+ T cells sorted from blood. These receptors originate from a man between 18 and 35 years old in good health. Each CDR3 is given with its conserved first and last residue. Fields, in order: D gene, V gene, clone size, J gene, CDR3 protein, CDR3 DNA. The D gene is left open where the match is weak. A clone size is listed for some rows: how often the clone was seen (once, few, many), or a class if it is expanded.

TRBD1,TRBV2,once,TRBJ1-5,CASEGDRGPVGGQPQHF,TGTGCCAGCGAGGGCGACAGGGGGCCCGTAGGCGGTCAGCCCCAGCATTTT
-,TRBV7-6,-,TRBJ1-5,CASSPTENQPQHF,TGTGCCAGCAGCCCGACAGAGAATCAGCCCCAGCATTTT
-,TRBV6-5,once,TRBJ1-1,CASRPESNTEAFF,TGTGCCAGCCGCCCGGAGTCGAACACTGAAGCTTTCTTT
-,TRBV2,-,TRBJ2-1,CASSVESLNEQFF,TGTGCCAGCAGTGTTGAATCGTTGAATGAGCAGTTCTTC
-,TRBV5-1,-,TRBJ2-2,CASSADGTGELFF,TGCGCCAGCAGCGCGGACGGGACCGGGGAGCTGTTTTTT
-,TRBV28,once,TRBJ2-5,CASSDTGVETQYF,TGTGCCAGCAGTGACACAGGCGTTGAGACCCAGTACTTC
-,TRBV30,few,TRBJ1-5,CAWSVSKGQPQHF,TGTGCCTGGAGTGTATCCAAGGGACAGCCCCAGCATTTT
-,TRBV5-1,-,TRBJ2-5,CASSLMSSKQETQYF,TGCGCCAGCAGCTTGATGTCTTCCAAGCAAGAGACCCAGTACTTC
TRBD1,TRBV6-5,-,TRBJ2-7,CASSPDRGLYEQYF,TGTGCCAGCAGCCCCGACAGGGGGCTGTACGAGCAGTACTTC
-,TRBV7-9,-,TRBJ2-3,CASSWGGLLGTDTQYF,TGTGCCAGCAGCTGGGGGGGCCTACTAGGAACAGATACGCAGTATTTT
TRBD1,TRBV6-5,-,TRBJ2-7,CASSRGPDYEQYF,TGTGCCAGCTCCAGGGGGCCGGACTACGAGCAGTACTTC
TRBD1,TRBV30,-,TRBJ2-7,CAWSGRPGQGTYEQYF,TGTGCCTGGAGTGGAAGACCGGGACAGGGAACCTACGAGCAGTACTTC
-,TRBV5-6,-,TRBJ2-2,CASSSRLDGELFF,TGTGCCAGCAGCTCCAGGTTGGACGGGGAGCTGTTTTTT
-,TRBV5-1,-,TRBJ1-2,CASSPGLLYGYTF,TGCGCCAGCAGCCCCGGACTCCTTTATGGCTACACCTTC
-,TRBV28,-,TRBJ2-3,CASSFKGDKTTQYF,TGTGCCAGCAGTTTTAAGGGGGACAAAACGACGCAGTATTTT
-,TRBV6-5,-,TRBJ1-6,CASSFGTAGLRSPLHF,TGTGCCAGCAGTTTCGGGACCGCCGGGTTGAGATCACCCCTCCACTTT
-,TRBV25-1,-,TRBJ1-6,CASSDARVGNSPLHF,TGTGCCAGCAGTGACGCCAGGGTAGGGAATTCACCCCTCCACTTT
-,TRBV28,-,TRBJ1-6,CASSYASSYNSPLHF,TGTGCCAGCAGTTATGCGAGCTCCTATAATTCACCCCTCCACTTT
TRBD2,TRBV6-5,-,TRBJ2-7,CASSLGTSGTEQYF,TGTGCCAGCAGTCTCGGGACTAGCGGGACCGAGCAGTACTTC
TRBD2,TRBV5-4,-,TRBJ2-7,CASSVLAGAREQYF,TGTGCCAGCAGCGTACTAGCGGGAGCGCGGGAGCAGTACTTC
-,TRBV5-4,-,TRBJ1-5,CASSLQGHNQPQHF,TGTGCCAGCAGCTTACAGGGCCACAATCAGCCCCAGCATTTT
-,TRBV2,-,TRBJ1-1,CASSERGGDTEAFF,TGTGCCAGCAGTGAGCGTGGGGGTGACACTGAAGCTTTCTTT
TRBD2,TRBV6-4,-,TRBJ2-7,CASSVLGLAGETPSPNEQYF,TGTGCTAGCAGTGTCTTGGGACTAGCGGGAGAAACCCCCTCACCTAACGAGCAGTACTTC
-,TRBV18,-,TRBJ2-2,CASSLLIGANTGELFF,TGTGCCAGCTCACTGCTCATCGGGGCGAACACCGGGGAGCTGTTTTTT
-,TRBV4-1,-,TRBJ1-1,CASSQGLQTLNTEAFF,TGCGCCAGCAGCCAAGGACTTCAGACGCTGAACACTGAAGCTTTCTTT
-,TRBV5-5,-,TRBJ1-5,CASSSGVVGQPQHF,TGTGCCAGCAGCTCAGGGGTAGTAGGGCAGCCCCAGCATTTT
-,TRBV18,-,TRBJ1-6,CASSRRGRGSDRDYNSPLHF,TGTGCCAGCTCGCGGCGGGGCCGCGGGTCGGACAGAGACTATAATTCACCCCTCCACTTT
TRBD1,TRBV4-2,once,TRBJ1-4,CASSQGGGDRATGGKLFF,TGTGCCAGCAGCCAAGGCGGGGGGGACAGGGCCACCGGAGGAAAACTGTTTTTT
TRBD1,TRBV7-6,-,TRBJ2-7,CASSSLAGTGSEYF,TGTGCCAGCAGCTCACTGGCCGGGACAGGGTCTGAGTACTTC
-,TRBV21-1,-,TRBJ1-1,CASSKNPFPDRAGDTEAFF,TGTGCCAGCAGCAAAAACCCCTTTCCAGACAGGGCAGGCGACACTGAAGCTTTCTTT
-,TRBV5-4,once,TRBJ2-7,CASSLDQGSYEQYF,TGTGCCAGCAGCTTGGACCAGGGGTCCTACGAGCAGTACTTC
TRBD1,TRBV5-1,-,TRBJ2-7,CASSGTGWYEQYF,TGCGCCAGCAGCGGGACAGGGTGGTACGAGCAGTACTTC
-,TRBV5-1,once,TRBJ1-6,CASSLVGGPLHF,TGCGCCAGCAGCTTAGTTGGGGGTCCCCTCCACTTT
-,TRBV5-1,-,TRBJ1-6,CASSLSGQLLNSPLHF,TGCGCCAGCAGCTTGTCGGGCCAGCTTCTTAATTCACCCCTCCACTTT
TRBD1,TRBV5-6,-,TRBJ2-5,CASSSRQGFIGETQYF,TGTGCCAGCAGCTCCCGACAGGGGTTTATTGGGGAGACCCAGTACTTC
-,TRBV10-3,-,TRBJ2-1,CAIRGTGSNGDEQFF,TGTGCCATCAGGGGAACAGGGTCTAACGGGGATGAGCAGTTCTTC
-,TRBV30,-,TRBJ1-4,CASRPAANEKLFF,TGTGCCTCTAGACCCGCGGCTAATGAAAAACTGTTTTTT
-,TRBV5-4,-,TRBJ2-3,CASSLGSGMILTDTQYF,TGTGCCAGCAGCTTAGGATCAGGGATGATTCTCACAGATACGCAGTATTTT
TRBD1,TRBV5-8,-,TRBJ1-5,CASSLGQGLNQPQHF,TGTGCCAGCAGCTTGGGACAGGGACTTAATCAGCCCCAGCATTTT
TRBD1,TRBV5-1,-,TRBJ1-6,CASSFTGTGDNSPLHF,TGCGCCAGCAGCTTTACCGGGACAGGGGATAATTCACCCCTCCACTTT
-,TRBV5-6,-,TRBJ1-1,CASSSHKTTNTEAFF,TGTGCCAGCAGCTCACATAAGACGACGAACACTGAAGCTTTCTTT
-,TRBV2,-,TRBJ2-1,CASSDLGGNEQFF,TGTGCCAGCAGTGATCTAGGGGGCAATGAGCAGTTCTTC
-,TRBV27,-,TRBJ1-2,CASSIGTERGGYTF,TGTGCCAGCAGTATTGGGACGGAACGTGGAGGCTACACCTTC
TRBD1,TRBV7-9,-,TRBJ2-3,CASSVRGQDTQYF,TGTGCCAGCAGCGTTAGGGGGCAGGATACGCAGTATTTT
TRBD1,TRBV27,-,TRBJ1-2,CASRRTGVYGYTF,TGTGCCAGCAGAAGGACAGGGGTCTATGGCTACACCTTC
TRBD1,TRBV18,-,TRBJ1-5,CASSSSLLQGMGDQPQHF,TGTGCCAGCTCATCCTCTCTTTTACAGGGGATGGGGGATCAGCCCCAGCATTTT
TRBD1,TRBV19,-,TRBJ2-5,CASSVDRVPETQYF,TGTGCCAGTAGTGTAGACAGGGTCCCCGAGACCCAGTACTTC
TRBD2,TRBV30,-,TRBJ2-1,CAWSGLGEAGVYNEQFF,TGTGCCTGGAGTGGCCTGGGGGAAGCGGGGGTTTACAATGAGCAGTTCTTC
-,TRBV5-1,-,TRBJ1-1,CASSSPGHQNTEAFF,TGCGCCAGCAGCTCACCGGGACACCAGAACACTGAAGCTTTCTTT
-,TRBV4-1,-,TRBJ2-3,CASSRGWLGGDTDTQYF,TGCGCCAGCAGCCGAGGATGGCTCGGGGGAGACACAGATACGCAGTATTTT
TRBD1,TRBV10-3,-,TRBJ2-1,CATYAGTGHNEQFF,TGTGCCACCTACGCCGGGACAGGACACAATGAGCAGTTCTTC
-,TRBV7-9,-,TRBJ2-3,CASSLLGGTDTQYF,TGTGCCAGCAGCTTATTAGGTGGGACAGATACGCAGTATTTT
-,TRBV18,once,TRBJ1-4,CASSAGVQGEKLFF,TGTGCCAGCTCAGCGGGGGTCCAGGGGGAAAAACTGTTTTTT
TRBD1,TRBV10-3,-,TRBJ2-5,CAISQGARGETQYF,TGTGCCATCAGTCAGGGGGCGAGGGGAGAGACCCAGTACTTC
TRBD1,TRBV7-9,-,TRBJ2-7,CASSSARDRFSYEQYF,TGTGCCAGCAGCTCAGCCCGGGACAGGTTCTCCTACGAGCAGTACTTC
-,TRBV28,-,TRBJ1-3,CASSLGGASGNTIYF,TGTGCCAGCAGCCTCGGGGGTGCTTCTGGAAACACCATATATTTT
-,TRBV6-5,-,TRBJ2-5,CASSVFGGGLGTQYF,TGTGCCAGTTCGGTCTTCGGCGGCGGCCTGGGGACCCAGTACTTC
-,TRBV5-6,-,TRBJ2-5,CASSFSETQYF,TGTGCCAGCAGCTTTTCAGAGACCCAGTACTTC
-,TRBV18,once,TRBJ2-5,CASSGQLETQYF,TGTGCCAGCTCAGGGCAGTTGGAGACCCAGTACTTC
TRBD2,TRBV6-1,-,TRBJ2-4,CASRLAGAKNIQYF,TGTGCCAGCAGATTAGCGGGAGCCAAAAACATTCAGTACTTC